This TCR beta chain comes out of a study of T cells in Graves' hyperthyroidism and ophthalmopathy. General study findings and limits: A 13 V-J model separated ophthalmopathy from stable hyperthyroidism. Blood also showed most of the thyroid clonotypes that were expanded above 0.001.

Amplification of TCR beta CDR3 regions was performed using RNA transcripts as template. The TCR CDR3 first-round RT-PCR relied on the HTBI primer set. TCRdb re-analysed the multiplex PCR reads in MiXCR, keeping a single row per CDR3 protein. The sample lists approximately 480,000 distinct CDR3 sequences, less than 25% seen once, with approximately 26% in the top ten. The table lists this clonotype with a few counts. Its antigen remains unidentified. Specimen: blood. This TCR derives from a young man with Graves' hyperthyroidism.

In DNA form, the CDR3 reads TGCAGTGCTACCGGGACAGGGACCTACAATGAGCAGTTCTTC. Translation: CSATGTGTYNEQFF. The V call is TRBV20-1, the J call TRBJ2-1; 9 bases map to TRBD1. The CDR3 loop spans 14 amino acids. The V segment lost 4 bases and the J segment 2 bases; nucleotides outside the gene matches: 3. Germline values: CDR1 DFQATT, CDR2 SNEGSKA (reference sequence).